This TCR beta chain was identified during a study of cytomegalovirus exposure and HLA in healthy donors. Broader study findings: Sequencing depth across donors, presence/absence analyses assumed, was roughly uniform. Another analysis was done later, and it associated roughly 15,000 TCR beta sequences with HLA alleles at 0.05 false discovery rate.

Comments on this clone: As yet, its antigen is unknown.

Primers for the PCR totalled 60 Vbeta and 13 Jbeta. Only in-frame clones appear in the TCRdb table, and some are missing; sequencing was by immunoSEQ multiplex PCR. In all, the sample yields 190,000 or so clones. The source material was PBMCs. The TCR comes from a boy between 10 and 17 years old in good health and CMV-seronegative.

The CDR3 loop is CASRYNAGFYEQYF. CDR3 bases: TGTGCCAGCAGGTACAACGCAGGGTTCTACGAGCAGTACTTC. The rearrangement joins TRBV27 to TRBJ2-7; tentatively, D is TRBD1 (5 bases). V gave up 6 bases and J gave up 3 bases, with 15 bases separating them. The CDR3 length is 14 residues. Germline values: CDR1 MNHEY, CDR2 SMNVEV (reference sequence).